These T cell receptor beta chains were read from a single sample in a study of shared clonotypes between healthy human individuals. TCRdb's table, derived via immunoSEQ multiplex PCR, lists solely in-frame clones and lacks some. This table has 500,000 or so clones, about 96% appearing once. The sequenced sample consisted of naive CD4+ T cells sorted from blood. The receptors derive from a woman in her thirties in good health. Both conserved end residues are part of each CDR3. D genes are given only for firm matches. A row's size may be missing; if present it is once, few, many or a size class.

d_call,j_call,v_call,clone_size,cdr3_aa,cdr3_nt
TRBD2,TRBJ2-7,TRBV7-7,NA,CASSAGLAGEYEQYF,TGTGCCAGCAGCGCGGGACTAGCGGGAGAGTACGAGCAGTACTTC
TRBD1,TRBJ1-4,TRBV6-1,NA,CASSEEEGGPGQGTNEKLFF,TGTGCCAGCAGTGAAGAAGAGGGGGGACCGGGACAGGGGACTAATGAAAAACTGTTTTTT
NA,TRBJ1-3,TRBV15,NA,CATSRVLINSGNTIYF,TGTGCCACCAGCAGAGTGCTCATCAACTCTGGAAACACCATATATTTT
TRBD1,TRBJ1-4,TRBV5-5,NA,CASSQGQGGEKLFF,TGTGCCAGCAGTCAGGGACAGGGGGGTGAAAAACTGTTTTTT
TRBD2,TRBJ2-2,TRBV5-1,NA,CASTSGTSLNTGELFF,TGCGCCAGCACCTCGGGGACTAGCCTGAACACCGGGGAGCTGTTTTTT
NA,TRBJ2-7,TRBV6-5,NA,CASRYRGTATYEQYF,TGTGCCAGCAGATACCGGGGGACAGCGACCTACGAGCAGTACTTC
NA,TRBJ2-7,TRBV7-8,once,CASSLADEQYF,TGTGCCAGCAGCTTAGCTGATGAGCAGTACTTC
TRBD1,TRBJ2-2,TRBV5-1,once,CASSLDPTGGNTGELFF,TGCGCCAGCAGCTTGGACCCGACAGGGGGGAACACCGGGGAGCTGTTTTTT
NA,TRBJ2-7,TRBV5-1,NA,CASSLSGPSYEQYF,TGCGCCAGCAGTCTCAGCGGCCCCTCCTACGAGCAGTACTTC
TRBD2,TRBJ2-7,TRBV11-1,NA,CASRTSGSMGYEQYF,TGTGCCAGCAGGACTAGCGGGAGTATGGGCTACGAGCAGTACTTC
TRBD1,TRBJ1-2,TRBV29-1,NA,CSGGETGVGGYTF,TGCAGCGGAGGCGAAACAGGGGTTGGAGGCTACACCTTC
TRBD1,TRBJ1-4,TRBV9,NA,CASSVGQLSNEKLFF,TGTGCCAGCAGCGTGGGACAGTTATCTAATGAAAAACTGTTTTTT
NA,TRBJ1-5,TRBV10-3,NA,CAISSSEYQPQHF,TGTGCCATCAGTTCTTCGGAGTATCAGCCCCAGCATTTT
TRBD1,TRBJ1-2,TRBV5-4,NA,CASSHQIYTSGTGNYGYTF,TGTGCCAGCAGCCACCAAATCTATACATCCGGGACAGGTAACTATGGCTACACCTTC
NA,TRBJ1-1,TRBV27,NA,CASSLSTVFRDTEAFF,TGTGCCAGCAGTTTATCGACGGTTTTCAGGGACACTGAAGCTTTCTTT
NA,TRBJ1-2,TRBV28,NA,CASRSLDTYYGYTF,TGTGCCAGCAGATCACTGGACACTTACTATGGCTACACCTTC
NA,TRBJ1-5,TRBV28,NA,CASSPPIGQPQHF,TGTGCCAGCAGTCCGCCAATCGGGCAGCCCCAGCATTTT
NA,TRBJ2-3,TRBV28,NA,CASSSTRGGTDTQYF,TGTGCCAGCAGTTCAACTAGAGGGGGCACAGATACGCAGTATTTT
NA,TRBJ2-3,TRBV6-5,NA,CASSYSRRDYTDTQYF,TGTGCCAGCAGTTACTCGCGACGGGATTACACAGATACGCAGTATTTT
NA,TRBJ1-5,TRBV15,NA,CATSHRALPHQPQHF,TGTGCCACCAGCCACAGGGCCCTACCCCATCAGCCCCAGCATTTT
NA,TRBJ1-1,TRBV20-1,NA,CSARGTIEAFF,TGCAGTGCGCGAGGGACGATTGAAGCTTTCTTT
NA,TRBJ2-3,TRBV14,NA,CASSQGRLMGSLTDTQYF,TGTGCCAGCAGCCAAGGCCGGTTGATGGGAAGCCTCACAGATACGCAGTATTTT
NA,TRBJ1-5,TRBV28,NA,CASSFGQPQHF,TGTGCCAGCAGTTTTGGCCAGCCCCAGCATTTT
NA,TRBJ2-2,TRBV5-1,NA,CASSLVGRLNTGELFF,TGCGCCAGCAGCTTGGTCGGCAGGCTAAACACCGGGGAGCTGTTTTTT
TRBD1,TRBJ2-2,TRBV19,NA,CASSATGETGELFF,TGTGCCAGTAGTGCGACAGGGGAAACCGGGGAGCTGTTTTTT
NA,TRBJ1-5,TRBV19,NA,CASSIDRQLYQPQHF,TGTGCCAGTAGTATAGATCGACAATTATACCAGCCCCAGCATTTT